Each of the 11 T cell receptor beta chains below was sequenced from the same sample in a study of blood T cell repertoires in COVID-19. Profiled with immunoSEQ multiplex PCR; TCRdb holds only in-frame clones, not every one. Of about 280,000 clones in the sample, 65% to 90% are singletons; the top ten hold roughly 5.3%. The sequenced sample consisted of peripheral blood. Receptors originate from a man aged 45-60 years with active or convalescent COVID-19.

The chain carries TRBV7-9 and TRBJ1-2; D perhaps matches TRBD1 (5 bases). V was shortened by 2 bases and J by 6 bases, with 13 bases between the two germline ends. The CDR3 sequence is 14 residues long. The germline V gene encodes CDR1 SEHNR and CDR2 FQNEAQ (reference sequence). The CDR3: CASSLQGSGDGYTF. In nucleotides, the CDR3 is TGTGCCAGCAGCTTACAGGGAAGTGGGGATGGCTACACCTTC.

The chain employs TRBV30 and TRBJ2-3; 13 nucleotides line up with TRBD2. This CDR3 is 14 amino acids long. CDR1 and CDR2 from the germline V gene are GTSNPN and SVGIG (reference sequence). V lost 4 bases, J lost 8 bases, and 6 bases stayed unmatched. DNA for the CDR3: TGTGCCTGGAATCGGGGACTAGCGGGACCTACGCAGTATTTT. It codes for CAWNRGLAGPTQYF.

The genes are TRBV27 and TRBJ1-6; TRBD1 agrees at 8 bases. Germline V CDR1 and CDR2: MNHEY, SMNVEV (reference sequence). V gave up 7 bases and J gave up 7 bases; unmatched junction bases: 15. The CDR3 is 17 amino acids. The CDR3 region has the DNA TGTGCCAGCAACCCACAGAGGGTTAGGACAGGGAATTCACCCCTCCACTTT. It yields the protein CASNPQRVRTGNSPLHF.

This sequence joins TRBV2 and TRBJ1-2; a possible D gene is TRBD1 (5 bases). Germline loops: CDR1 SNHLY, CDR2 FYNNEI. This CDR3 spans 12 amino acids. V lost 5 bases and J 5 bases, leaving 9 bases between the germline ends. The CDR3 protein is CASSKDRYGYTF. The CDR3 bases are TGTGCCAGCAGTAAAGACAGATATGGCTACACCTTC.

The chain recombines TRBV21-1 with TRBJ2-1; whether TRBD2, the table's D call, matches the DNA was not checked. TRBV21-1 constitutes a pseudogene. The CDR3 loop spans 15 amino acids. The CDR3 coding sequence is TGTGCCAGCAGCACCCGGGGTAAATTATACAATGAGCAGTTCTTC. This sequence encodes CASSTRGKLYNEQFF.

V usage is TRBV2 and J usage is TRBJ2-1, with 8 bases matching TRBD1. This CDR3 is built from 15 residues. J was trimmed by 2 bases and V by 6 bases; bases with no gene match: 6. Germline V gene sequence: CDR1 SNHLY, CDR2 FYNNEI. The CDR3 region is CASSQGRGPYNEQFF. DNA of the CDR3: TGTGCCAGCAGCCAAGGCAGGGGGCCCTACAATGAGCAGTTCTTC.

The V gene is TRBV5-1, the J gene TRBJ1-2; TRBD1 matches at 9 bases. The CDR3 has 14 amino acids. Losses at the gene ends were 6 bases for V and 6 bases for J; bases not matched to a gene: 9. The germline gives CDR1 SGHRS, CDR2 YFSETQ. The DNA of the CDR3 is TGCGCCAGCACCCCCGGGACAGGGAGAAATGGCTACACCTTC. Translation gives CASTPGTGRNGYTF.

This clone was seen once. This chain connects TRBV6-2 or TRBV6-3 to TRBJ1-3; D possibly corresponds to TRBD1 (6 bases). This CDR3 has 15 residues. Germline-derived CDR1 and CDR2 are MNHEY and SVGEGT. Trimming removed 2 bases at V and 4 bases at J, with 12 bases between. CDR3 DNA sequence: TGTGCCAGCAGTTACCCCGGGACACAAGGAAACACCATATATTTT. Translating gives CASSYPGTQGNTIYF.

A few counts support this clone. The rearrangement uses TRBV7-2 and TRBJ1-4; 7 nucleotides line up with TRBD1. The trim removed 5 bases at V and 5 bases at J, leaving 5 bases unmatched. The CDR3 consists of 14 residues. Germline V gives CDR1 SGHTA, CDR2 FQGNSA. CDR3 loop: CASSHRGENEKLFF. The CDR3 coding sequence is TGTGCCAGCAGCCACAGGGGCGAGAATGAAAAACTGTTTTTT.

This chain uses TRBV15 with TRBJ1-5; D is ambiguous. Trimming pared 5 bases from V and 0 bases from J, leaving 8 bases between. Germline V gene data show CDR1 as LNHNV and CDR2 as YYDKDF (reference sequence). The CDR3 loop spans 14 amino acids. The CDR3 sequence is CATSAPHSNQPQHF. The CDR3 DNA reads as TGTGCCACCAGCGCGCCGCATAGCAATCAGCCCCAGCATTTT.

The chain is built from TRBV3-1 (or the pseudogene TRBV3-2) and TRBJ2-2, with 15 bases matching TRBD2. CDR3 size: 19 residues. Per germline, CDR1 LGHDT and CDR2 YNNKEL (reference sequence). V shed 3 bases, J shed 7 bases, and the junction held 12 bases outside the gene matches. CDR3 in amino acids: CASSHKTGLAGGRIGELFF. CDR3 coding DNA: TGTGCCAGCAGCCATAAAACCGGACTAGCGGGAGGGCGTATCGGGGAGCTGTTTTTT.